This T cell receptor beta chain came from a study of blood T cell repertoires in COVID-19. For the study at large: Acute-phase and convalescent COVID-19 samples originated in the United States, Italy and Spain. The cDNA or gDNA used as material had been derived from T cells, B-cell-depleted T cells, or PBMCs.

Authors' data handling: Scientists estimated how many nucleated cells there were by amplifying reference gene primers. Generated by immunoSEQ multiplex PCR, the TCRdb table keeps only in-frame clones and is missing some. D and trimming were read from the DNA, whereas the V and J calls and clone size are those reported in that table. The sample carries under 200,000 clones, under 80% recorded once. The CDR3 sequence is 13 residues long. Germline V gives CDR1 SGHTA, CDR2 FQGNSA. Trimming left V 1 base short and J 10 bases short, with 13 bases between. The V and J genes are TRBV7-2 and TRBJ2-5; TRBD1 might be the D (6 bases). The sequence was collected from a man between 65 and 85 years old with acute or convalescent COVID-19. Input material: peripheral blood. DNA of the CDR3: TGTGCCAGCAGCTTAGTTGATGAGGGGGACCAGTACTTC. This codes for CASSLVDEGDQYF. Full variable domain (remainder filled in from reference TRBV7-2 and TRBJ2-5): GAGVSQSPSNKVTEKGKDVELRCDPISGHTALYWYRQSLGQGLEFLIYFQGNSAPDKSGLPSDRFSAERTGGSVSTLTIQRTQQEDSAVYLCASSLVDEGDQYFGPGTRLLVL.